The 2 T cell receptor beta chains reported below all come from one sample, sequenced in a study of shared clonotypes between healthy human individuals. Data came from immunoSEQ multiplex PCR; TCRdb stores just in-frame clones and leaves some out. The sample yields about 1.1 million clones, approximately 80% seen once. Sequencing was done on a sample of memory CD4+ T cells from PBMCs. Subset indicated: CD45RA-negative fraction. The receptors were sampled from a man aged 18-30 years in good health. Some clones in this sample may be carry-over from other donors' samples.

This rearrangement joins TRBV2 to TRBJ2-3, with TRBD2 matching over 8 bases. This CDR3 comprises 16 residues. V lost 10 bases to trimming and J lost 2 bases; unmatched junction nucleotides: 14. Germline assignment: CDR1 SNHLY and CDR2 FYNNEI. The CDR3 DNA is TGTGCCACGGCGCGGGGGGCCAGGGCACCCACAGATACGCAGTATTTT. Protein: CATARGARAPTDTQYF.

The gene calls are TRBV2 and TRBJ1-3, with D possibly matching TRBD1 (6 bases). Trimming shortened V by 2 bases and J by 0 bases, and 11 bases separated the two germline ends. This CDR3 has 16 amino acids. Germline loops: CDR1 SNHLY, CDR2 FYNNEI. The CDR3 DNA is TGTGCCAGCAGTGAACAGGGGCCCAGCTCTGGAAACACCATATATTTT. Translation: CASSEQGPSSGNTIYF.